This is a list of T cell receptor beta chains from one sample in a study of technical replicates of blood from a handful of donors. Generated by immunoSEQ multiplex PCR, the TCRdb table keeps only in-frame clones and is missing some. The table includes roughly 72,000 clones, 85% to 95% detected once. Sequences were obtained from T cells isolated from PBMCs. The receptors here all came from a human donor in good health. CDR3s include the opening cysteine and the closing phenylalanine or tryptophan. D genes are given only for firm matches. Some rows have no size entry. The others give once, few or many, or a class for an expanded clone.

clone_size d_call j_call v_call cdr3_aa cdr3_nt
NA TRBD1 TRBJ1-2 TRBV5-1 CASSPGGGASYGYTF TGCGCCAGCAGCCCGGGAGGGGGCGCAAGCTATGGCTACACCTTC
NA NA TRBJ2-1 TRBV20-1 CSARERVQCLF TGCAGTGCTAGGGAGCGGGTTCAATGCCTCTTC
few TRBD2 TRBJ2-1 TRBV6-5 CASSPRTSGYNEQFF TGTGCCAGCAGTCCCCGGACTAGCGGGTACAATGAGCAGTTCTTC
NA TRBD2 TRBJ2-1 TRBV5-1 CASSLMGSGDEQFF TGCGCCAGCAGCTTGATGGGAAGCGGGGATGAGCAGTTCTTC
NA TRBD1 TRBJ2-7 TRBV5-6 CASSQGQPTYEQYF TGTGCCAGCAGCCAGGGACAGCCAACCTACGAGCAGTACTTC
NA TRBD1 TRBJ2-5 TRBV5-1 CASSPSGQGFGETQYF TGCGCCAGCAGCCCCTCCGGACAGGGATTCGGGGAGACCCAGTACTTC
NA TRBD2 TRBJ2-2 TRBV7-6 CASSLVSLAGGELFF TGTGCCAGCAGCTTAGTCTCCCTAGCGGGTGGGGAGCTGTTTTTT
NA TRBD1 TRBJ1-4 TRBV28 CASSWTGVNEKLFF TGTGCCAGCAGTTGGACAGGGGTGAATGAAAAACTGTTTTTT
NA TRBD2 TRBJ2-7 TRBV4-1 CASSEPIAGVHEQYF TGCGCCAGCAGCGAACCTATCGCGGGAGTGCACGAGCAGTACTTC
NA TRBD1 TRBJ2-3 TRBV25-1 CASSAPTGEWDTQYF TGTGCCAGCAGTGCCCCGACAGGGGAATGGGATACGCAGTATTTT
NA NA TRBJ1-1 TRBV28 CASSPLTGVWAFF TGTGCCAGCAGTCCTCTAACGGGGGTTTGGGCTTTCTTT
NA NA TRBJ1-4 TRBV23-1 CASSQSRVGEKLFF TGCGCCAGCAGTCAATCACGAGTCGGTGAAAAACTGTTTTTT
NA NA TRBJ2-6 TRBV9 CASSVGGGPGANVLTF TGTGCCAGCAGCGTAGGAGGAGGGCCTGGGGCCAACGTCCTGACTTTC
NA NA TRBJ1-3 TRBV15 CATAPRGYTSGNTIYF TGTGCCACCGCACCAAGGGGGTACACCTCTGGAAACACCATATATTTT
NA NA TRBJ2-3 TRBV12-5 CASGKYAGTSTDTQYF TGTGCTAGTGGCAAATATGCCGGGACTAGCACAGATACGCAGTATTTT
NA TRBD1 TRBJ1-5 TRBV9 CASSGGQLSNQPQHF TGTGCCAGCAGCGGGGGACAGCTTAGCAATCAGCCCCAGCATTTT
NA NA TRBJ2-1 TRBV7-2 CASSRDVTVNEQFF TGTGCCAGCAGCCGAGATGTCACGGTTAATGAGCAGTTCTTC
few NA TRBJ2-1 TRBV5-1 CASTTHRWLANYNEQFF TGCGCCAGCACCACACACCGATGGCTAGCGAACTACAATGAGCAGTTCTTC
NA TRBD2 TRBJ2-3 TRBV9 CASSPEASGRGTDTQYF TGTGCCAGCAGCCCAGAGGCTAGCGGGAGGGGCACAGATACGCAGTATTTT
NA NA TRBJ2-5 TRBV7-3 CASSLTLSETQYF TGTGCCAGCAGCTTAACTCTTTCGGAGACCCAGTACTTC
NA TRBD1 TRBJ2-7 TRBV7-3 CASSFRQGYEQYF TGTGCCAGCAGCTTTCGACAGGGATACGAGCAGTACTTC
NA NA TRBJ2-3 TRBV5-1 CASSFNTDTQYF TGCGCCAGCAGCTTTAATACAGATACGCAGTATTTT
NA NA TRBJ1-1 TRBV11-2 CASSWEDKLDF TGTGCCAGCAGCTGGGAGGACAAACTAGACTTT
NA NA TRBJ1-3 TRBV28 CASYLSRGSYLGNTIYF TGTGCCAGCTACTTAAGCAGGGGTTCTTACCTTGGAAACACCATATATTTT
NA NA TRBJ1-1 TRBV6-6 CASSYRGIGNTEAFF TGTGCCAGCAGTTACAGGGGGATCGGGAACACTGAAGCTTTCTTT
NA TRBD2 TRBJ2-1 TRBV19 CASSYDLAGETLLLHNEQFF TGTGCCAGTAGTTACGACCTAGCGGGAGAGACCTTACTACTCCACAATGAGCAGTTCTTC
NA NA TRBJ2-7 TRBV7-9 CASSLGRESSYEQYF TGTGCCAGCAGCTTAGGACGGGAATCCTCCTACGAGCAGTACTTC
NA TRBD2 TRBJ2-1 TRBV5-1 CASSLSGGSSYNEQFF TGCGCCAGCAGCTTGAGCGGGGGGAGCTCCTACAATGAGCAGTTCTTC
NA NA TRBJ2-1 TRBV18 CASSPATEQFF TGTGCCAGCTCACCGGCAACTGAGCAGTTCTTC
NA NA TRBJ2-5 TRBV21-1 CARLDPGQGNETQYF TGTGCCAGGCTAGATCCGGGACAGGGGAATGAGACCCAGTACTTC
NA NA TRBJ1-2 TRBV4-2 CASSQGPLYGYTF TGTGCCAGCAGCCAAGGGCCTTTGTATGGCTACACCTTC
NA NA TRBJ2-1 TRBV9 CASSVPDGKGEQFF TGTGCCAGCAGCGTCCCCGACGGGAAGGGTGAGCAGTTCTTC
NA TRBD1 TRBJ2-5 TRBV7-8 CASSAMTGLETQYF TGTGCCAGCAGCGCTATGACAGGGTTGGAGACCCAGTACTTC
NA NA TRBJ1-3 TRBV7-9 CASSLRRGEGNTIYF TGTGCCAGCAGCTTAAGGCGGGGGGAAGGAAACACCATATATTTT
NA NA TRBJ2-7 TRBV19 CASSGIYEQYF TGTGCCAGTTCAGGGATTTACGAGCAGTACTTC
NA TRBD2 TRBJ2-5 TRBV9 CASSGTGGKETQYF TGTGCCAGCAGCGGAACGGGGGGAAAAGAGACCCAGTACTTC
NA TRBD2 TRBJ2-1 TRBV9 CASSVEPGGSNNEQFF TGTGCCAGCAGCGTAGAGCCGGGAGGGAGTAACAATGAGCAGTTCTTC
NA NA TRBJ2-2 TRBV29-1 CSVVRAGELFF TGCAGCGTTGTAAGAGCCGGGGAGCTGTTTTTT
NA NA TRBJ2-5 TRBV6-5 CASSYSWGPMLETQYF TGTGCCAGCAGTTACTCGTGGGGGCCCATGCTAGAGACCCAGTACTTC
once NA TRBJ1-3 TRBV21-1 CASSNPKLRDRRFLTGNTIYF TGTGCCAGCAGCAACCCAAAATTACGGGACAGACGATTTCTTACTGGAAACACCATATATTTT
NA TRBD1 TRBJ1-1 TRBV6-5 CASSSWTGNTEAFF TGTGCCAGCAGCTCTTGGACAGGGAACACTGAAGCTTTCTTT
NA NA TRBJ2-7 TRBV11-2 CASSLSWEGVVYEQYF TGTGCCAGCAGTCTAAGCTGGGAGGGGGTTGTCTACGAGCAGTACTTC
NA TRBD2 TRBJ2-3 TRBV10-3 CAISELGLAVLTDTQYF TGTGCCATCAGTGAACTTGGACTAGCGGTTCTCACAGATACGCAGTATTTT
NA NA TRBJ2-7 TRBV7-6 CASSLTSRQGQYF TGTGCCAGCAGCTTGACTAGTCGGCAGGGGCAGTACTTC
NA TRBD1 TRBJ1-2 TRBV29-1 CSVGQGDVYGYTF TGCAGCGTTGGGCAGGGGGATGTGTATGGCTACACCTTC